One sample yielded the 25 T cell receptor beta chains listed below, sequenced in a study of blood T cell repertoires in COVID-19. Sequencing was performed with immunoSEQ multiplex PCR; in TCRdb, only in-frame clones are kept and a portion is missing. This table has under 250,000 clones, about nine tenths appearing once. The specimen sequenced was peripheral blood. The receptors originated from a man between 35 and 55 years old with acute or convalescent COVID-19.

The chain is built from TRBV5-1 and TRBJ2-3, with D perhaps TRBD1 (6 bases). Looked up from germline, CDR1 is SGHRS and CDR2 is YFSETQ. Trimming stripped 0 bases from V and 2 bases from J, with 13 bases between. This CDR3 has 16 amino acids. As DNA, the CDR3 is TGCGCCAGCAGCTTGGGGACAACAGGGAACACAGATACGCAGTATTTT. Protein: CASSLGTTGNTDTQYF.

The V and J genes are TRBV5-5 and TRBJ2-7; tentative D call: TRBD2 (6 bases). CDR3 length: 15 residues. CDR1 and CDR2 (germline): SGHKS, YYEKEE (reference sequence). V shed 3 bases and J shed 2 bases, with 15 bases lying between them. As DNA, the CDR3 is TGTGCCAGCAGCTCCGGAGGGGTAACTACCTACGAGCAGTACTTC. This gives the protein CASSSGGVTTYEQYF.

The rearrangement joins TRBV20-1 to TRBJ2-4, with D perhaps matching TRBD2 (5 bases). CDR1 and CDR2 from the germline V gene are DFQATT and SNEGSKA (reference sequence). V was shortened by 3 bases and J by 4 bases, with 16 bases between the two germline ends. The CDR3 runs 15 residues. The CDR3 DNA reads TGCAGTGCTAGTTCTGTGGACTCGGCTAAAAACATTCAGTACTTC. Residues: CSASSVDSAKNIQYF.

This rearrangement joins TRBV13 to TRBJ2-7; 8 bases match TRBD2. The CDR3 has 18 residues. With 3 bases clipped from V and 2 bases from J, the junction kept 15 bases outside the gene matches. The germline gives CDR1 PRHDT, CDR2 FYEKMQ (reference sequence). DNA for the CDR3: TGTGCCAGCAGCTTGGTTCCGGTGGCGGGAGGCCTTCCCTACGAGCAGTACTTC. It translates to CASSLVPVAGGLPYEQYF.

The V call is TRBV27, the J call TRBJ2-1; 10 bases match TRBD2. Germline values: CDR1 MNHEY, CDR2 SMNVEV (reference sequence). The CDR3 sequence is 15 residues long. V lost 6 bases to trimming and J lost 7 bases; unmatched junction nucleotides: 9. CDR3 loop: CASSSTSGLLNEQFF. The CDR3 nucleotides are TGTGCCAGCAGCTCGACTAGCGGGTTGTTGAATGAGCAGTTCTTC.

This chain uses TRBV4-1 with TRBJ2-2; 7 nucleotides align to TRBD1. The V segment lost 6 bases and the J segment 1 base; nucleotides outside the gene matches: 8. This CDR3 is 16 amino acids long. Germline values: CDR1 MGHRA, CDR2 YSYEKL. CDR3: CASRPWTGENTGELFF. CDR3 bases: TGCGCCAGCAGACCCTGGACAGGCGAGAACACCGGGGAGCTGTTTTTT.

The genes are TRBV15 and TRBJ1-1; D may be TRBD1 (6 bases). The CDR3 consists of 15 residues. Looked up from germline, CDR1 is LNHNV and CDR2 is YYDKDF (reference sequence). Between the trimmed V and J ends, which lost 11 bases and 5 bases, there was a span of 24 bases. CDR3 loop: CAPSLGHRDGTEAFF. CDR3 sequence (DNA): TGTGCCCCGTCACTGGGGCACAGGGACGGGACTGAAGCTTTCTTT.

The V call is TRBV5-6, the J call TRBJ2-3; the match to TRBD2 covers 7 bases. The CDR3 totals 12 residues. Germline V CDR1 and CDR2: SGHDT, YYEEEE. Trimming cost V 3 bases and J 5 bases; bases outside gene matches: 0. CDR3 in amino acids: CASSWGGDTQYF. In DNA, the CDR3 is TGTGCCAGCAGCTGGGGGGGAGATACGCAGTATTTT.

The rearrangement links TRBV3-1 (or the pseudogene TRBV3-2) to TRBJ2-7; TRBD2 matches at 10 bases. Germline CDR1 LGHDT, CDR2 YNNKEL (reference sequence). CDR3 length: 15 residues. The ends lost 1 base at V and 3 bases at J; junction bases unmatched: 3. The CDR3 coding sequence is TGTGCCAGCAGCCAAGCCCAGCGGGGGGGCTACGAGCAGTACTTC. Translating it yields CASSQAQRGGYEQYF.

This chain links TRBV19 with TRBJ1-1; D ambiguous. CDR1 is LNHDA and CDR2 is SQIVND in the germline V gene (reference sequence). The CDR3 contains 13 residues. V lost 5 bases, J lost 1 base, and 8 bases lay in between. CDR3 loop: CASSPLGNTEAFF. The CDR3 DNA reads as TGTGCCAGTAGTCCCCTAGGGAACACTGAAGCTTTCTTT. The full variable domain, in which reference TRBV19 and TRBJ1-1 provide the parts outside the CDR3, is DGGITQSPKYLFRKEGQNVTLSCEQNLNHDAMYWYRQDPGQGLRLIYYSQIVNDFQKGDIAEGYSVSREKKESFPLTVTSAQKNPTAFYLCASSPLGNTEAFFGQGTRLTVV.

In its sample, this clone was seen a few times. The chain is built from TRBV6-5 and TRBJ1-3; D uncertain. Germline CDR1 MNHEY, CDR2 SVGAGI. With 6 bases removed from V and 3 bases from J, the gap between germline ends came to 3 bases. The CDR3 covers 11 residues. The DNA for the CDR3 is TGTGCCAGCAGGAGTGGAAACACCATATATTTT. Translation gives CASRSGNTIYF.

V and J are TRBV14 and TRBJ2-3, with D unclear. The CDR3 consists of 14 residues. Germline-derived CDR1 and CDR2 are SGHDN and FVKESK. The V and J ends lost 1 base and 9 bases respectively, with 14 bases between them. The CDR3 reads CASSQGSWALTQYF. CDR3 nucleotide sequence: TGTGCCAGCAGCCAAGGGTCGTGGGCACTCACGCAGTATTTT.

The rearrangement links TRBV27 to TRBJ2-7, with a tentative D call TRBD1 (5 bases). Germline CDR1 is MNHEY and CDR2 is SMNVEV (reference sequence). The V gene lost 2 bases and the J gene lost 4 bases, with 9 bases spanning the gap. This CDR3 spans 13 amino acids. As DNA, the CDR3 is TGTGCCAGCAGTTTAAGGGCAGGGTACGAGCAGTACTTC. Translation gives CASSLRAGYEQYF.

Here the CDR3 DNA reads TGTGCCAGCAGCCAGACCACCGGGACAGGGGGCCCCAATGAAAAACTGTTTTTT. Encoded protein: CASSQTTGTGGPNEKLFF. The V gene is TRBV4-2, the J gene TRBJ1-4; TRBD1 matches 12 bases. Germline V gene lookup returns CDR1 LGHNA and CDR2 YNFKEQ. V lost 3 bases to trimming and J lost 5 bases; unmatched junction nucleotides: 10. CDR3 length: 18 residues.

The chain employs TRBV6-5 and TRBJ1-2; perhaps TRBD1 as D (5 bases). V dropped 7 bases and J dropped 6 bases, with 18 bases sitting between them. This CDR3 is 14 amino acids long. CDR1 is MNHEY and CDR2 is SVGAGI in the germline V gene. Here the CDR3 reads CASTKSGVGDGYTF. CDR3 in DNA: TGTGCCAGCACCAAATCGGGGGTGGGCGATGGCTACACCTTC.

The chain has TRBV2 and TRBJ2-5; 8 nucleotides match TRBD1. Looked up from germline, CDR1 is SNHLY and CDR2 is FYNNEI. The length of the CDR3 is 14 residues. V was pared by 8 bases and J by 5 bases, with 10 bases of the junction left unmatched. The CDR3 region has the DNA TGTGCCAGCGGAGCCAGGGGGCGCGGGGAGACCCAGTACTTC. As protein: CASGARGRGETQYF.

CDR3 in amino acids: CASSPTSGQETQYF. Here the CDR3 DNA reads TGTGCCAGCAGCCCAACTAGCGGACAAGAGACCCAGTACTTC. The rearrangement uses TRBV3-1 (or the pseudogene TRBV3-2) and TRBJ2-5, with 8 bases fitting TRBD2. This CDR3 has 14 amino acids. The ends lost 4 bases at V and 2 bases at J; junction bases unmatched: 3. The germline V gene has CDR1 LGHDT and CDR2 YNNKEL (reference sequence).

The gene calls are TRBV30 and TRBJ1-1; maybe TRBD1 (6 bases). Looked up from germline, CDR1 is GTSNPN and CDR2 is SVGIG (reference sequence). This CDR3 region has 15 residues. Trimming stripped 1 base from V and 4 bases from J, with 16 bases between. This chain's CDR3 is CAWSDLGGLGTEAFF. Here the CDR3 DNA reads TGTGCCTGGAGTGACCTGGGGGGGCTGGGCACTGAAGCTTTCTTT.

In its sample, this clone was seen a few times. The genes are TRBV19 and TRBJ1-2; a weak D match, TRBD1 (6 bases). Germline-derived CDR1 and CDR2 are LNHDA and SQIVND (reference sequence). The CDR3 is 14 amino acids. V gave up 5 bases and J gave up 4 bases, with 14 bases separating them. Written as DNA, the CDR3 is TGTGCCAGTAGTTTATTGACAGGAATCTATGGCTACACCTTC. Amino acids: CASSLLTGIYGYTF.

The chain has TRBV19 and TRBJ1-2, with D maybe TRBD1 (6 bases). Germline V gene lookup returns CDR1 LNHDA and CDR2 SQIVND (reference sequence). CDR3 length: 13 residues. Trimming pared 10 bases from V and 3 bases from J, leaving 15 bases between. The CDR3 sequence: CAISNRVDYGYTF. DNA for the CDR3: TGTGCCATTTCGAACAGGGTTGACTATGGCTACACCTTC.

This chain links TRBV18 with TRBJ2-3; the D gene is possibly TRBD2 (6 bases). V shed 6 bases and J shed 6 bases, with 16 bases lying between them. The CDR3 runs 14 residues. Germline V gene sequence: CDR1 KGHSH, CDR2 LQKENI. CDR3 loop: CASSRGTPEDTQYF. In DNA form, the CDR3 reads TGTGCCAGCTCCCGGGGGACCCCCGAGGATACGCAGTATTTT. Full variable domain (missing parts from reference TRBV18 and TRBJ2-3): NAGVMQNPRHLVRRRGQEARLRCSPMKGHSHVYWYRQLPEEGLKFMVYLQKENIIDESGMPKERFSAEFPKEGPSILRIQQVVRGDSAAYFCASSRGTPEDTQYFGPGTRLTVL.

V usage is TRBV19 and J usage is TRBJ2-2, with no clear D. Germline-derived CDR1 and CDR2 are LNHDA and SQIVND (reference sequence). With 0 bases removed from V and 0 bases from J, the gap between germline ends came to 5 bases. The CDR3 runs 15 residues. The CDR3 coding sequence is TGTGCCAGTAGTATAGACAGGCCGAACACCGGGGAGCTGTTTTTT. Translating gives CASSIDRPNTGELFF.

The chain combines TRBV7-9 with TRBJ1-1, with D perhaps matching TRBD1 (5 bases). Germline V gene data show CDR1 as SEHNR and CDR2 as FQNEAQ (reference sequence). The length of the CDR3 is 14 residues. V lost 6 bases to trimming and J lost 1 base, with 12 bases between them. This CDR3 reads CASSPSDRNTEAFF. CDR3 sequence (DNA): TGTGCCAGCAGTCCCAGCGACAGGAACACTGAAGCTTTCTTT.

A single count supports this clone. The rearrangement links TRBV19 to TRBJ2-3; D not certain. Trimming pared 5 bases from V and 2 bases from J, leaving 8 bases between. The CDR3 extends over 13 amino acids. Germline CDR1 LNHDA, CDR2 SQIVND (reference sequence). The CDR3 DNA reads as TGTGCCAGTAGTTCCCCTCCCACAGATACGCAGTATTTT. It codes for CASSSPPTDTQYF.

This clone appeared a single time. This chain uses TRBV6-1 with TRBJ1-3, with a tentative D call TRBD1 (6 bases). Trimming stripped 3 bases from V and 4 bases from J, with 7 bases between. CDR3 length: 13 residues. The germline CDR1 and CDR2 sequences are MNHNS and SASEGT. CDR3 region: CASSEGAGNTIYF. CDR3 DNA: TGTGCCAGCAGTGAGGGGGCCGGAAACACCATATATTTT.